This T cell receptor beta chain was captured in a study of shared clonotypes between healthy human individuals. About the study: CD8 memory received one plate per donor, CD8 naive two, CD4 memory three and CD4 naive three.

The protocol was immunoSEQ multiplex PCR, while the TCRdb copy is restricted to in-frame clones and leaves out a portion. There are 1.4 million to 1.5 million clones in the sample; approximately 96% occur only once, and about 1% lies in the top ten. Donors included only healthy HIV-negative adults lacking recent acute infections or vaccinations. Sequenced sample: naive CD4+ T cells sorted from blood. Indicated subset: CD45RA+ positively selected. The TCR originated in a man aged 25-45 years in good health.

The CDR3 DNA is TGTGCCAGCAGCTCTGGGGCCAACGTCCTGACTTTC. Translating gives CASSSGANVLTF. V usage is TRBV7-8 and J usage is TRBJ2-6, with D uncertain. This CDR3 is 12 amino acids long. Per the germline V gene, CDR1 is SGHVS and CDR2 is FQNEAQ. Trimming took off 4 bases at V and 2 bases at J, with 0 bases between the two ends. Based on the CDR3 plus reference TRBV7-8 and TRBJ2-6, the full variable domain is GAGVSQSPRYKVAKRGQDVALRCDPISGHVSLFWYQQALGQGPEFLTYFQNEAQLDKSGLPSDRFFAERPEGSVSTLKIQRTQQEDSAVYLCASSSGANVLTFGAGSRLTVL.